These 26 T cell receptor beta chains originate from one sample sequenced in a study of blood T cell repertoires in COVID-19. The method was immunoSEQ multiplex PCR; TCRdb's version includes in-frame clones alone and lacks a portion of them. The sample lists roughly 200,000 clones; about 86% were seen once. Input material: PBMCs or T cells enriched from blood (not recorded which). The receptors originated from a woman between 40 and 55 years old in a cohort exposed to, infected with or recovered from COVID-19 (not recorded which).

The V call is TRBV19, the J call TRBJ1-2; D might be TRBD1 (5 bases). Germline assignment: CDR1 LNHDA and CDR2 SQIVND (reference sequence). Trimming stripped 5 bases from V and 1 base from J, with 8 bases between. The CDR3 spans 13 residues. The CDR3 loop reads CASSGGGNYGYTF. The CDR3 coding sequence is TGTGCCAGTAGTGGGGGGGGTAACTATGGCTACACCTTC.

The CDR3 DNA sequence: TGTGCCACCAGCAGAGATCACCCAGCCAACGGGGATGAGCAGTTCTTC. Translation gives CATSRDHPANGDEQFF. The chain recombines TRBV15 with TRBJ2-1, with TRBD2 as a possible D gene (5 bases). CDR1 and CDR2 (germline): LNHNV, YYDKDF (reference sequence). Trimming removed 0 bases at V and 8 bases at J, with 17 bases between. This CDR3 has 16 amino acids.

The V and J genes are TRBV11-3 and TRBJ2-5; D perhaps matches TRBD1 (6 bases). V dropped 5 bases and J dropped 5 bases, with 6 bases sitting between them. CDR1 and CDR2 from the germline V gene are SGHNT and YENEEA. This CDR3 contains 11 residues. DNA of the CDR3: TGTGCCAGCAGCCAGGGGGAGACCCAGTACTTC. This codes for CASSQGETQYF.

This chain joins TRBV30 and TRBJ2-7, with TRBD1 matching 8 bases. The length of the CDR3 is 13 residues. Germline CDR1 GTSNPN, CDR2 SVGIG (reference sequence). J was trimmed by 4 bases and V by 1 base; bases with no gene match: 3. The CDR3 sequence is CAWSGTGHYEQYF. As DNA, the CDR3 is TGTGCCTGGAGTGGGACAGGGCATTACGAGCAGTACTTC.

This sequence joins TRBV13 and TRBJ1-1, with 8 bases aligning to TRBD1. Trimming at V came to 4 bases and at J to 1 base, leaving 2 bases not matched to a gene. The germline gives CDR1 PRHDT, CDR2 FYEKMQ (reference sequence). The CDR3 loop spans 14 amino acids. The chain's CDR3 is CASSSGQGNTEAFF. For the CDR3, the DNA is TGTGCCAGCAGCTCAGGACAGGGGAACACTGAAGCTTTCTTT.

Here the CDR3 reads CASSHRQGDSPLHF. CDR3 sequence (DNA): TGTGCCAGCAGCCACAGACAGGGCGATTCACCCCTCCACTTT. This chain links TRBV3-1 (or the pseudogene TRBV3-2) with TRBJ1-6, with TRBD1 matching over 7 bases. The junction had 4 bases not matched to a gene; V was cut back by 3 bases and J by 8 bases. Germline CDR1 reads LGHDT; CDR2 reads YNNKEL (reference sequence). This CDR3 is 14 amino acids long.

This clone came up a few times. The chain carries TRBV28 and TRBJ2-7; TRBD1 agrees at 8 bases. Trimming cost V 6 bases and J 4 bases; bases outside gene matches: 8. This CDR3 spans 14 amino acids. Germline CDR1 and CDR2: MDHEN and SYDVKM. CDR3 in amino acids: CASRFPGTGYEQYF. The DNA for the CDR3 is TGTGCCAGCAGATTCCCCGGGACAGGATACGAGCAGTACTTC.

The chain recombines TRBV18 with TRBJ1-2; the D gene is possibly TRBD1 (6 bases). Per the germline V gene, CDR1 is KGHSH and CDR2 is LQKENI. Trimming stripped 0 bases from V and 7 bases from J, with 15 bases between. This CDR3 contains 15 residues. CDR3 residues: CASSPPQAGALGYTF. Here the CDR3 DNA reads TGTGCCAGCTCACCACCGCAAGCAGGGGCGCTTGGCTACACCTTC. Full variable domain (remainder filled in from reference TRBV18 and TRBJ1-2): NAGVMQNPRHLVRRRGQEARLRCSPMKGHSHVYWYRQLPEEGLKFMVYLQKENIIDESGMPKERFSAEFPKEGPSILRIQQVVRGDSAAYFCASSPPQAGALGYTFGSGTRLTVV.

The chain employs TRBV27 and TRBJ2-3; TRBD2 agrees at 13 bases. V lost 4 bases to trimming and J lost 0 bases; unmatched junction nucleotides: 4. This CDR3 contains 17 residues. Germline V gives CDR1 MNHEY, CDR2 SMNVEV (reference sequence). CDR3 loop: CASSYGLAGASTDTQYF. As DNA, the CDR3 is TGTGCCAGCAGTTACGGACTAGCGGGGGCTAGCACAGATACGCAGTATTTT.

This chain connects TRBV2 to TRBJ2-1, with a tentative D call TRBD2 (5 bases). CDR1 SNHLY and CDR2 FYNNEI come from the germline V gene. The CDR3 sequence is 13 residues long. V lost 3 bases and J 3 bases, leaving 6 bases between the germline ends. In nucleotides, the CDR3 is TGTGCCAGCAGTGAGAGCGGCTACAATGAGCAGTTCTTC. This sequence encodes CASSESGYNEQFF.

This clone was seen once. The V call is TRBV7-9, the J call TRBJ2-7; maybe TRBD1 (6 bases). V was cut by 1 base and J by 5 bases, with 12 bases left in between. Germline loops: CDR1 SEHNR, CDR2 FQNEAQ (reference sequence). This CDR3 contains 14 residues. This chain's CDR3 is CASSLDSRGDEQYF. CDR3 bases: TGTGCCAGCAGCTTAGATTCCAGGGGCGACGAGCAGTACTTC. Full variable domain (missing parts from reference TRBV7-9 and TRBJ2-7): DTGVSQNPRHKITKRGQNVTFRCDPISEHNRLYWYRQTLGQGPEFLTYFQNEAQLEKSRLLSDRFSAERPKGSFSTLEIQRTEQGDSAMYLCASSLDSRGDEQYFGPGTRLTVT.

The chain combines TRBV28 with TRBJ1-2, with TRBD1 matching over 8 bases. Germline trimming cut 6 bases from V and 4 bases from J; bases unmatched to any gene: 7. CDR3 length equals 14 residues. Germline V CDR1 and CDR2: MDHEN, SYDVKM. CDR3 in DNA: TGTGCCAGCAGGACCCAGGGACAGGCCTATGGCTACACCTTC. Its protein product is CASRTQGQAYGYTF.

This clone was seen more than once but under ten times. This rearrangement joins TRBV6-5 to TRBJ2-2; D not resolved. Trimming took 2 bases from V and 6 from J, leaving 7 bases between them. Per germline, CDR1 MNHEY and CDR2 SVGAGI. The CDR3 has 13 amino acids. CDR3 in amino acids: CASSYGMAGELFF. The CDR3 DNA reads as TGTGCCAGCAGTTACGGCATGGCCGGGGAGCTGTTTTTT.

The rearrangement joins TRBV30 to TRBJ1-1; no definite D call. Germline V gives CDR1 GTSNPN, CDR2 SVGIG (reference sequence). Deletions cut 2 bases from V and 2 bases from J, with 12 bases between. The CDR3 runs to 14 residues. CDR3 nucleotides: TGTGCCTGGAGTCTTGGGAGGGCCAACACTGAAGCTTTCTTT. It codes for CAWSLGRANTEAFF.

J is TRBJ1-4 and V is TRBV5-1; possible D gene TRBD1, 5 bases. Germline values: CDR1 SGHRS, CDR2 YFSETQ. The length of the CDR3 is 14 residues. V lost 5 bases, J lost 2 bases, and 10 bases lay in between. The CDR3 DNA reads as TGCGCCAGCAGAAAAGGGGTGACTAATGAAAAACTGTTTTTT. It yields the protein CASRKGVTNEKLFF.

The chain combines TRBV9 with TRBJ2-3, with 11 bases matching TRBD2. Germline CDR1 and CDR2: SGDLS and YYNGEE. The CDR3 spans 16 residues. With 2 bases clipped from V and 6 bases from J, the junction kept 8 bases outside the gene matches. Here the CDR3 reads CASSVYSGGATDTQYF. The CDR3 nucleotides are TGTGCCAGCAGCGTCTATAGCGGGGGGGCCACGGATACGCAGTATTTT.

The chain employs TRBV5-6 and TRBJ1-1, with 10 bases lining up with TRBD1. V lost 4 bases, J lost 1 base, and 16 bases stayed unmatched. Germline CDR1 and CDR2: SGHDT and YYEEEE. CDR3 size: 19 residues. In DNA form, the CDR3 reads TGTGCCAGCAGCAAACTGATAGGGACAGGGGATATGCCGAACACTGAAGCTTTCTTT. It specifies CASSKLIGTGDMPNTEAFF.

The gene calls are TRBV19 and TRBJ1-1; tentative D call: TRBD1 (5 bases). The CDR3 spans 15 residues. Trimming pared 5 bases from V and 1 base from J, leaving 14 bases between. Germline CDR1 LNHDA, CDR2 SQIVND (reference sequence). CDR3 in DNA: TGTGCCAGTAGTTTGGCAGGGAAGAGGAACACTGAAGCTTTCTTT. Amino acids: CASSLAGKRNTEAFF.

The CDR3 nucleotides are TGTGCCATCAGGGGATCCGGGACTAGCGGATACAATGAGCAGTTCTTC. Translation gives CAIRGSGTSGYNEQFF. The rearrangement joins TRBV10-3 to TRBJ2-1; 11 bases match TRBD2. In germline, CDR1 is ENHRY, CDR2 SYGVKD. This CDR3 contains 16 residues. The junction had 8 bases not matched to a gene; V was cut back by 6 bases and J by 4 bases.

J is TRBJ2-7 and V is TRBV7-9, with TRBD1 as a possible D gene (6 bases). Per germline, CDR1 SEHNR and CDR2 FQNEAQ (reference sequence). Trimming cost V 3 bases and J 5 bases, with 8 bases left between them. The CDR3 sequence is 12 residues long. In DNA form, the CDR3 reads TGTGCCAGCAGCTTTTCAGGGGACGAGCAGTACTTC. It translates to CASSFSGDEQYF.

The genes are TRBV28 and TRBJ2-5; 7 positions match TRBD2. Unmatched junction bases numbered 9, after V lost 3 bases and J lost 5 bases. This CDR3 has 15 residues. Germline V gene sequence: CDR1 MDHEN, CDR2 SYDVKM. The CDR3 protein is CASSLPPAGRETQYF. CDR3 DNA: TGTGCCAGCAGTTTGCCCCCCGCCGGGAGGGAGACCCAGTACTTC.

This chain connects TRBV6-1 to TRBJ1-2; D is uncertain. Germline-derived CDR1 and CDR2 are MNHNS and SASEGT. The CDR3 consists of 15 residues. V was shortened by 2 bases and J by 6 bases, with 16 bases between the two germline ends. CDR3 coding DNA: TGTGCCAGCAGTGAAAGGTTTCGGACTGGGAATGGCTACACCTTC. Translating it yields CASSERFRTGNGYTF.

This chain connects TRBV10-3 to TRBJ2-5, with a possible D match to TRBD1 (5 bases). V gave up 2 bases and J gave up 2 bases, with 12 bases separating them. This CDR3 has 15 residues. Germline V gives CDR1 ENHRY, CDR2 SYGVKD. The CDR3 coding sequence is TGTGCCATCAGTGAGAGGGGCGGACCTCAAGAGACCCAGTACTTC. As protein: CAISERGGPQETQYF.

V is TRBV5-1 and J is TRBJ1-1; TRBD1 matches 7 bases. The CDR3 has 15 amino acids. With V trimmed by 0 bases and J by 4 bases, 6 bases remained unmatched. The germline gives CDR1 SGHRS, CDR2 YFSETQ. The CDR3 region has the DNA TGCGCCAGCAGCTTGGCCTTCAGGGGGGCCACTGAAGCTTTCTTT. Residues: CASSLAFRGATEAFF.

The chain is built from TRBV27 and TRBJ2-2, with a possible D match to TRBD2 (6 bases). The germline CDR1 and CDR2 sequences are MNHEY and SMNVEV (reference sequence). The CDR3 is 17 residues long. V was pared by 5 bases and J by 2 bases, with 18 bases between. The CDR3 reads CASSPPRRDGNTGELFF. The CDR3 nucleotides read TGTGCCAGCAGTCCACCAAGGAGGGACGGAAACACCGGGGAGCTGTTTTTT.

The V call is TRBV6-1, the J call TRBJ1-2; TRBD1 is a possible D gene (5 bases). Germline CDR1 and CDR2: MNHNS and SASEGT. CDR3 length: 15 residues. Trimming shortened V by 0 bases and J by 3 bases, and 11 bases separated the two germline ends. CDR3 loop: CASSEAAGRYYGYTF. Here the CDR3 DNA reads TGTGCCAGCAGTGAAGCGGCAGGGCGGTACTATGGCTACACCTTC.